The clone carrying this T cell receptor beta chain has a handful of counts. What it recognizes is unknown. Trimming cost V 6 bases and J 5 bases, with 11 bases left between them. Germline-derived CDR1 and CDR2 are DFQATT and SNEGSKA (reference sequence). The CDR3 is 12 residues long. Per sample, extraction of total RNA gave at least 5 micrograms in every case. These data originate in a study of blood T cells in healthy people across ages. Study results and limitations: Age advanced and TCR beta diversity per million T cells fell, roughly linearly. Unsorted PBMCs ruled out conclusive naive versus antigen-experienced comparison.

A sample-barcoded 5' primer and a J-beta primer mix were used in a second PCR of about 7 to 12 cycles. In TCRdb, the 5' RACE reads were re-called with MiXCR into one record per CDR3 protein. Among about 800,000 distinct CDR3 sequences listed, about 62% were seen once. This clonotype was obtained from a man aged 25 to 45 in good health. The specimen was blood. V usage is TRBV20-1 and J usage is TRBJ2-1, with D possibly matching TRBD2 (6 bases). CDR3 DNA: TGCAGTGCAGGGAGGTCACACAATGAGCAGTTCTTC. This translates into CSAGRSHNEQFF.